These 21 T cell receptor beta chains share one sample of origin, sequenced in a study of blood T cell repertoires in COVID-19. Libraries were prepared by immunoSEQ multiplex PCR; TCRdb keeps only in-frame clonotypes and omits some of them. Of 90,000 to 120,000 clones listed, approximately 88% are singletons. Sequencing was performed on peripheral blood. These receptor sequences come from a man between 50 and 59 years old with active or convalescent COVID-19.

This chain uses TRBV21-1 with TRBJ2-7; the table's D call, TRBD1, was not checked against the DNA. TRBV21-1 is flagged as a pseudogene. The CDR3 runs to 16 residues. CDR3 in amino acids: CASSSSLRDKSYEQYF. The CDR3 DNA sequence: TGTGCCAGCAGCTCCAGCCTCAGGGACAAATCCTACGAGCAGTACTTC.

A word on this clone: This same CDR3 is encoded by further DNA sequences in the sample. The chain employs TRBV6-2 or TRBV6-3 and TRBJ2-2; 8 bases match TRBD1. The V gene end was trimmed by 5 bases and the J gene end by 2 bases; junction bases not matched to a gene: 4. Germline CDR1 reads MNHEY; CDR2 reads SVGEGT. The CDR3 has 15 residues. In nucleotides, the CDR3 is TGTGCCAGCAGTCATGGACAGGGAAACACCGGGGAGCTGTTTTTT. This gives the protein CASSHGQGNTGELFF.

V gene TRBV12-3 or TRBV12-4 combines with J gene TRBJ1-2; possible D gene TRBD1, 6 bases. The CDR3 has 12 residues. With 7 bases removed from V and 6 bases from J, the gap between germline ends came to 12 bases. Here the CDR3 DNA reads TGTGCCAGCAAACAGGGTAGTGATGGCTACACCTTC. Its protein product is CASKQGSDGYTF.

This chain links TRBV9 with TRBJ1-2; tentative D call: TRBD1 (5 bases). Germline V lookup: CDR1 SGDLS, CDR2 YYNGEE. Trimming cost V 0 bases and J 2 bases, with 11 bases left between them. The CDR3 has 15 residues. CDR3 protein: CASSVGLGPNYGYTF. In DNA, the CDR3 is TGTGCCAGCAGCGTAGGTCTGGGGCCAAACTATGGCTACACCTTC.

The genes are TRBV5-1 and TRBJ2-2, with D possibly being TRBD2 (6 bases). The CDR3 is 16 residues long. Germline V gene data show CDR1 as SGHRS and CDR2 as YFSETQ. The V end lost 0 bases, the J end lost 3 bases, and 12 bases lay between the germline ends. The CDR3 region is CASSLEGREDTGELFF. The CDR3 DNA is TGCGCCAGCAGCTTGGAAGGCAGGGAGGACACCGGGGAGCTGTTTTTT.

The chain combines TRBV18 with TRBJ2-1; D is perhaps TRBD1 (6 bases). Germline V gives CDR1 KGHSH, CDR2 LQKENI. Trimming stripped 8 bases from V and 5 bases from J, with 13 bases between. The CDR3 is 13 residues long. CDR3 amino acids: CASQGTKDNEQFF. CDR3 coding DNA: TGTGCCAGCCAAGGGACAAAAGACAATGAGCAGTTCTTC.

In nucleotides, the CDR3 is TGTGCCAGCAGCCGAACAGAGATTAATCAGCCCCAGCATTTT. The encoded protein is CASSRTEINQPQHF. The rearrangement joins TRBV7-9 to TRBJ1-5; D uncertain. The V and J ends lost 5 bases and 4 bases respectively, with 12 bases between them. Per the germline V gene, CDR1 is SEHNR and CDR2 is FQNEAQ (reference sequence). This CDR3 is 14 amino acids long.

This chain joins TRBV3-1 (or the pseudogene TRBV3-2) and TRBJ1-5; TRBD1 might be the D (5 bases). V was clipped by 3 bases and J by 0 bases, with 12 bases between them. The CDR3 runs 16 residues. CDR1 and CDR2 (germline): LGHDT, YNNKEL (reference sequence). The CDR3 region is CASSQSRGNSNQPQHF. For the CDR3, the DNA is TGTGCCAGCAGCCAGAGCCGGGGGAATAGCAATCAGCCCCAGCATTTT.

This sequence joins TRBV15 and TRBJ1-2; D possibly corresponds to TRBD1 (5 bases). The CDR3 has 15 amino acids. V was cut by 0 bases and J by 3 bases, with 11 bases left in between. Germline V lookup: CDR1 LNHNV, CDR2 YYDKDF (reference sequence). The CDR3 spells CATSRDLAGYYGYTF. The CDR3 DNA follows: TGTGCCACCAGCAGAGATCTTGCAGGGTACTATGGCTACACCTTC. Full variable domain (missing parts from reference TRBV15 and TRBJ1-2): DAMVIQNPRYQVTQFGKPVTLSCSQTLNHNVMYWYQQKSSQAPKLLFHYYDKDFNNEADTPDNFQSRRPNTSFCFLDIRSPGLGDTAMYLCATSRDLAGYYGYTFGSGTRLTVV.

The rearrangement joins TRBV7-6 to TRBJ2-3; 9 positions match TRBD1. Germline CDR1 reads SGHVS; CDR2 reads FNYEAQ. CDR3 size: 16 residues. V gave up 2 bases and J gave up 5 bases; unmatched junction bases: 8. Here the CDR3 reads CASSLILDRGRDTQYF. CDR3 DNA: TGTGCCAGCAGCTTAATTCTCGACAGGGGGAGAGATACGCAGTATTTT.

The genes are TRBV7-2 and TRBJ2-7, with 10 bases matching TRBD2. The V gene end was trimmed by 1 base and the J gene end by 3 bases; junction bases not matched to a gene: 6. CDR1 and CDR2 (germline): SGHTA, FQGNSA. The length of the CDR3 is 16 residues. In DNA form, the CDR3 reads TGTGCCAGCAGCTTAGACTCTAGCGGGAGAATCTACGAGCAGTACTTC. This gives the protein CASSLDSSGRIYEQYF.

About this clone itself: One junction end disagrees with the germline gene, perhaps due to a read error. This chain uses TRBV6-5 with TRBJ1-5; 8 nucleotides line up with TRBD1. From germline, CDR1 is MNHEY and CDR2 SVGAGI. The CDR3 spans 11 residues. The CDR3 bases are TGTGCCAGCAGTTCGTACCAGGGGGCGGATTTT. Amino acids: CASSSYQGADF.

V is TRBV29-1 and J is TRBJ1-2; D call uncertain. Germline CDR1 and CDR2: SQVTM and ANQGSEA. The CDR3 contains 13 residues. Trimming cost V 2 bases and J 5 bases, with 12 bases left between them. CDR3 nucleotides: TGCAGCGTTGAATTCGGGGTCCGGTATGGCTACACCTTC. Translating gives CSVEFGVRYGYTF.

The CDR3 nucleotides read TGTGCCAGCCCCGGGACTTCGAGGACGAATTCACCCCTCCACTTT. Its protein product is CASPGTSRTNSPLHF. This chain connects TRBV11-3 to TRBJ1-6, with D maybe TRBD1 (5 bases). Trimming left V 8 bases short and J 7 bases short, with 18 bases between. The CDR3 is 15 amino acids. Germline V gene lookup returns CDR1 SGHNT and CDR2 YENEEA.

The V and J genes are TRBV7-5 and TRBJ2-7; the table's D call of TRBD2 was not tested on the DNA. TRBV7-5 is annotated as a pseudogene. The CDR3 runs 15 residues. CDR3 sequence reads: CARSPRLVLSYEQYF. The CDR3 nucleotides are TGTGCCAGAAGCCCCAGACTAGTTTTATCCTACGAGCAGTACTTC.

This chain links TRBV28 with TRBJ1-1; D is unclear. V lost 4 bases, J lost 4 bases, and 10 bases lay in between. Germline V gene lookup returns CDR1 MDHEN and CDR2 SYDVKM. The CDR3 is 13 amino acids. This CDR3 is CASSSPRLTEAFF. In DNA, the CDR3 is TGTGCCAGCAGTTCCCCTAGGCTCACTGAAGCTTTCTTT.

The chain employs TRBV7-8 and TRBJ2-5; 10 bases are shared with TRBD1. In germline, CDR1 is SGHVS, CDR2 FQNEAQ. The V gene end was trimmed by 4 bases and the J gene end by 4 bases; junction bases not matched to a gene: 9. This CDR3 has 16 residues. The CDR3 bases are TGTGCCAGCAGCTCTCGACAGGGGGCAAAGTTAGAGACCCAGTACTTC. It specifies CASSSRQGAKLETQYF.

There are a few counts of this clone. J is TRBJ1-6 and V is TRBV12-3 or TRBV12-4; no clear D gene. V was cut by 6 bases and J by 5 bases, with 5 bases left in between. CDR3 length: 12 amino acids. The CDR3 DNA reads TGTGCCAGCAGCCCCAATAATTCACCCCTCCACTTT. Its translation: CASSPNNSPLHF.

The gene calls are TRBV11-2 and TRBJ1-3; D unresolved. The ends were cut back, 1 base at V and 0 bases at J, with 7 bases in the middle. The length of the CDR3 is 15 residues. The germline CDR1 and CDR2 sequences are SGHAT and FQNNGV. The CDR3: CASSLATSSGNTIYF. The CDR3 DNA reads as TGTGCCAGCAGCTTAGCGACAAGCTCTGGAAACACCATATATTTT.

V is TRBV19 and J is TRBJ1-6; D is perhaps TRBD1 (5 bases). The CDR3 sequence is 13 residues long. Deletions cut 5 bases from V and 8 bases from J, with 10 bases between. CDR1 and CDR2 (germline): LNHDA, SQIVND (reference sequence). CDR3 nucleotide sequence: TGTGCCAGTAGTTCGGGACTCCATTCACCCCTCCACTTT. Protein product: CASSSGLHSPLHF.

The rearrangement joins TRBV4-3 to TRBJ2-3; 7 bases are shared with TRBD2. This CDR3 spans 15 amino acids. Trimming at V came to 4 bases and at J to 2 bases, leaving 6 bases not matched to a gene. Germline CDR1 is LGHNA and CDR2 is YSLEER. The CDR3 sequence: CASSRDGRSTDTQYF. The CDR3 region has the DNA TGCGCCAGCAGCCGCGACGGGAGGTCCACAGATACGCAGTATTTT.